This TCR beta chain was obtained from a study of cytomegalovirus exposure and HLA in healthy donors. The V and J ends lost 3 bases and 1 base, in that order; junction bases with no gene match: 4. There are 15 residues in the CDR3. The germline CDR1 and CDR2 sequences are LNHDA and SQIVND (reference sequence). PCR amplification relied on 60 Vbeta primers (plus 13 Jbeta primers). Assay used: immunoSEQ multiplex PCR; TCRdb lists only in-frame clones, some missing. The sample carries about 200,000 clones, approximately 79% recorded once. The V and J genes are TRBV19 and TRBJ2-3, with 7 bases matching TRBD1. Sequencing was carried out using PBMCs. This receptor was taken from a girl aged 10-17 years in good health and CMV-seropositive. The DNA of the CDR3 is TGTGCCAGTAGTATGACCGGGACAGGCACAGATACGCAGTATTTT. Translated: CASSMTGTGTDTQYF.